This T cell receptor (beta chain) came from a study of beta chain features in type 1 diabetes. Expressed TCRB transcripts were sequenced, since all the RNA that had been isolated was reverse transcribed. Naive, central memory and regulatory T cell samples averaged about 3.5 million reads. Sequenced by immunoSEQ multiplex PCR; TCRdb stores in-frame clones only, minus some. The table has around 140,000 clones, roughly 10% seen once. Germline lookup yields CDR1 SGHRS and CDR2 YFSETQ. CDR3 length: 14 residues. Trimming removed 0 bases at V and 5 bases at J, with 12 bases between. Overall study findings and caveats: In all four CD4+ subsets, TCRB CDR3 length was significantly, moderately reduced in type 1 diabetes.

Notes on this clone: What it recognizes is unknown.

This receptor was identified in a man between 25 and 39 years old with type 1 diabetes. J is TRBJ2-7 and V is TRBV5-1; possible D gene TRBD1, 7 bases. The sample taken for sequencing was central memory CD4+ T cells from blood. The CDR3 DNA reads TGCGCCAGCAGCTTGGGGGTCAGGGGGGACGAGCAGTACTTC. As protein: CASSLGVRGDEQYF.